The T cell receptor beta chain under discussion was sequenced for a study of blood T cells in healthy people across ages. Findings of the study overall: Per million T cells, TCR beta diversity dropped roughly linearly as age increased.

Next came a second PCR, run for about 6 to 12 cycles, which used a sample-barcoded 5' primer along with a J-beta primer mix. TCRdb reprocessed the 5' RACE reads via MiXCR and lists one record per CDR3 protein. Of approximately 600,000 distinct CDR3 sequences in the sample, under 65% were seen once. This clonotype came up a few times. The antigen is undetermined. Trimming removed 4 bases at V and 6 bases at J, with 7 bases between. Germline V lookup: CDR1 SGHNT, CDR2 YENEEA. This CDR3 comprises 12 residues. Donor samples were obtained from healthy Caucasian individuals from Russia, aged about 6 to 100. Sequencing was done on a sample of blood. The clonotype originates from a man in his 60s in good health. The chain recombines TRBV11-3 with TRBJ2-1; a weak D match, TRBD2 (6 bases). DNA of the CDR3: TGTGCCAGCAGCTCGACTAGCAATGAGCAGTTCTTC. Its translation is CASSSTSNEQFF. The full variable domain, rest sourced from reference TRBV11-3 and TRBJ2-1, is EAGVVQSPRYKIIEKKQPVAFWCNPISGHNTLYWYLQNLGQGPELLIRYENEEAVDDSQLPKDRFSAERLKGVDSTLKIQPAELGDSAVYLCASSSTSNEQFFGPGTRLTVL.